Detailed here is one TCR beta chain. Its antigen is still unknown. The sample originates from a study of post-analysis software for immune sequencing data. Study in general: Recorded subtypes: relapsing-remitting, secondary progressive, progressive-relapsing; some patients unannotated. Study-wide results and caveats: F measure showed strong co-clustering of same-batch samples. Compared against controls, patients with multiple sclerosis displayed significantly lower normalized Chao1 diversity. Controls had lower frequencies than patients of 4 or 5 TRBV segments, which included TRBV5-6, TRBV5-1 and TRBV20-1.

Carried by the TCR beta cDNA libraries were unique molecular identifiers. The T cell input of roughly 0.9 to 11 million gave 400,000 to 500,000 cDNA molecules. MiXCR, applied by TCRdb to the PCR reads, yields one record per CDR3 protein. The sample records around 400,000 distinct CDR3 sequences, approximately 38% being singletons. Germline V gene lookup returns CDR1 LGHDT and CDR2 YNNKEL (reference sequence). J lost 4 bases, V lost 1 base, and 2 bases had no gene match. The CDR3 totals 17 residues. Material for sequencing was blood. This chain uses TRBV3-1 with TRBJ1-6, with TRBD1 matching 12 bases. The TCR sequence derives from a girl aged 2-10 years with multiple sclerosis. CDR3 amino acids: CASSQGDRGPYNSPLHF. For the CDR3, the DNA is TGTGCCAGCAGCCAAGGGGACAGGGGGCCGTATAATTCACCCCTCCACTTT.